These 14 T cell receptor beta chains were all obtained from the same sample, sequenced in a study of cytomegalovirus exposure and HLA in healthy donors. The PCR employed 60 Vbeta primers together with 13 Jbeta primers. TCRdb's table, derived via immunoSEQ multiplex PCR, lists solely in-frame clones and lacks some. The table records about 190,000 clones, approximately 88% of them present only once. Sequenced input: PBMCs. The receptors originated from a woman aged 45-65 years in good health and CMV-seropositive.

The chain joins TRBV15 to TRBJ2-5; 8 bases agree with TRBD2. The V gene end was trimmed by 1 base and the J gene end by 5 bases; junction bases not matched to a gene: 3. Germline values: CDR1 LNHNV, CDR2 YYDKDF (reference sequence). CDR3 size: 14 residues. The CDR3 loop is CATSRGASGETQYF. In DNA, the CDR3 is TGTGCCACCAGCAGAGGGGCTAGCGGGGAGACCCAGTACTTC.

CDR3 sequence reads: CASSFGGTANYGYTF. The CDR3 DNA is TGCGCCAGCAGCTTTGGAGGGACAGCGAACTATGGCTACACCTTC. The gene calls are TRBV5-1 and TRBJ1-2, with 7 bases aligning to TRBD1. The V segment lost 2 bases and the J segment 2 bases; nucleotides outside the gene matches: 6. CDR1 is SGHRS, CDR2 YFSETQ, per germline. This CDR3 spans 15 amino acids.

The table lists this clone with a few counts. The CDR3 is CASSLTQGASYNSPLHF. CDR3 coding DNA: TGCGCCAGCAGCCTTACACAGGGGGCCTCCTATAATTCACCCCTCCACTTT. The rearrangement uses TRBV4-1 and TRBJ1-6; 9 positions agree with TRBD1. Germline values: CDR1 MGHRA, CDR2 YSYEKL. The CDR3 contains 17 residues. The ends lost 4 bases at V and 0 bases at J; junction bases unmatched: 4.

This clone was detected a few times. This chain joins TRBV2 and TRBJ2-2; 13 bases align to TRBD2. The junction had 14 bases not matched to a gene; V was cut back by 6 bases and J by 4 bases. Germline CDR1 is SNHLY and CDR2 is FYNNEI. This CDR3 contains 19 residues. CDR3 DNA: TGTGCCAGCAGGGTAGGGACTAGCGGGGCTCGAAGGGGCACCGGGGAGCTGTTTTTT. Translation: CASRVGTSGARRGTGELFF.

The chain employs TRBV5-1 and TRBJ1-1; the D is unclear. V lost 1 base and J lost 5, with 12 bases in between. The CDR3 contains 14 residues. The V gene's germline CDR1 is SGHRS and CDR2 YFSETQ. The CDR3 nucleotides read TGCGCCAGCAGCTTGTTTTGGGAGTCGACTGAAGCTTTCTTT. Amino acids: CASSLFWESTEAFF.

V is TRBV28 and J is TRBJ2-2; 7 bases are shared with TRBD1. This CDR3 contains 13 residues. Germline trimming cut 5 bases from V and 8 bases from J; bases unmatched to any gene: 5. CDR1 is MDHEN and CDR2 is SYDVKM in the germline V gene. The CDR3 protein is CASSLGQVGELFF. CDR3 in DNA: TGTGCCAGCAGTCTTGGACAGGTAGGGGAGCTGTTTTTT.

This sequence joins TRBV5-6 and TRBJ1-1; D is ambiguous. The CDR3 sequence is 16 residues long. Germline CDR1 is SGHDT and CDR2 is YYEEEE. V was shortened by 0 bases and J by 0 bases, with 12 bases between the two germline ends. In DNA, the CDR3 is TGTGCCAGCAGCTTGGTGCACGGACTTATGAACACTGAAGCTTTCTTT. Its protein is CASSLVHGLMNTEAFF.

The V call is TRBV5-1, the J call TRBJ1-3; D possibly corresponds to TRBD1 (6 bases). Germline V gene lookup returns CDR1 SGHRS and CDR2 YFSETQ. The CDR3 extends over 15 amino acids. Trimming stripped 8 bases from V and 0 bases from J, with 15 bases between. The CDR3 here is CASSRGASSGNTIYF. CDR3 nucleotide sequence: TGCGCCAGTTCCAGGGGAGCTAGCTCTGGAAACACCATATATTTT.

This chain uses TRBV5-1 with TRBJ2-7; 8 nucleotides match TRBD1. The CDR3 has 14 residues. Germline lookup yields CDR1 SGHRS and CDR2 YFSETQ. V dropped 4 bases and J dropped 13; count of bases not matched to a gene: 16. CDR3 protein: CASSLQIGQGVQYF. CDR3 DNA sequence: TGCGCCAGCAGCCTGCAAATTGGACAGGGAGTACAATACTTC.

V is TRBV7-8 and J is TRBJ1-1, with D perhaps matching TRBD1 (6 bases). The CDR3 totals 13 residues. CDR1 is SGHVS, CDR2 FQNEAQ, per germline. Trimming left V 5 bases short and J 9 bases short, with 16 bases between. The CDR3 DNA reads TGTGCCAGCAGCGTCCGAACCGGGACACAAGCTTTCTTT. Its translation is CASSVRTGTQAFF.

The chain employs TRBV12-5 and TRBJ1-2, with TRBD1 matching over 9 bases. The CDR3 loop spans 18 amino acids. CDR1 LGHNT and CDR2 FRNRAP come from the germline V gene. The V and J ends lost 10 bases and 4 bases, in that order; junction bases with no gene match: 22. The CDR3 DNA sequence: TGTGCTAAACTGAAACTTAGGGACAGGGAGAGAATTTCCTATGGCTACACCTTC. This sequence encodes CAKLKLRDRERISYGYTF.

This chain connects TRBV28 to TRBJ1-5; the match to TRBD1 covers 8 bases. The V and J ends lost 4 bases and 0 bases, in that order; junction bases with no gene match: 5. CDR1 MDHEN and CDR2 SYDVKM come from the germline V gene. CDR3 length: 16 amino acids. CDR3 in amino acids: CASSSDRVNSNQPQHF. The CDR3 nucleotides are TGTGCCAGCAGTTCGGACAGGGTTAATAGCAATCAGCCCCAGCATTTT.

In this sample, this clone turned up a few times. The chain recombines TRBV18 with TRBJ2-6; possible D gene TRBD1, 6 bases. Trimming shortened V by 2 bases and J by 0 bases, and 14 bases separated the two germline ends. The CDR3 totals 18 residues. Germline values: CDR1 KGHSH, CDR2 LQKENI. This chain's CDR3 is CASSPMVTGSSGANVLTF. The CDR3 DNA is TGTGCCAGCTCACCAATGGTTACAGGGTCCTCTGGGGCCAACGTCCTGACTTTC.

V is TRBV19 and J is TRBJ2-1; D perhaps matches TRBD1 (6 bases). CDR3 length: 15 residues. The germline V gene has CDR1 LNHDA and CDR2 SQIVND (reference sequence). V was pared by 4 bases and J by 5 bases, with 15 bases between. CDR3 sequence (DNA): TGTGCCAGTAGTAGGTCGGTGGACAGAAACAATGAGCAGTTCTTC. It codes for CASSRSVDRNNEQFF.